This T cell receptor beta chain derives from a study of PD-1 blockade in classical Hodgkin lymphoma. Study-level information: Nivolumab was given intravenously to patients at 3 mg/kg every 2 weeks. General study findings and limits: Relapsed/refractory patients reportedly had lower baseline diversity than newly diagnosed patients. CD4+ TCR diversity, unlike CD8+, rose significantly by C4D1.

CDR1 MGHRA and CDR2 YSYEKL come from the germline V gene. With V trimmed by 0 bases and J by 4 bases, 6 bases remained unmatched. CDR3 length: 17 amino acids. A remark on this clone: Its antigen is still unknown.

Sequencing used immunoSEQ multiplex PCR; TCRdb keeps in-frame clones, though not all of them. The profile shows about 24,000 clones, roughly three quarters of them singletons. Every patient had relapsed following autologous stem cell transplantation, and cohorts differed in brentuximab vedotin exposure. The chain couples TRBV4-1 to TRBJ2-2, with 9 bases identical to TRBD2. The TCR was taken from a human donor with classical Hodgkin lymphoma. The input for sequencing was peripheral blood mononuclear cells (PBMCs), taken at baseline. The CDR3 reads CASSQEALAGPTGELFF. CDR3 in DNA: TGCGCCAGCAGCCAAGAAGCCCTAGCGGGGCCCACCGGGGAGCTGTTTTTT.